This T cell receptor (beta chain) derives from a study of somatic mutations in cytotoxic T cells in rheumatoid arthritis. General study findings and limits: The slight TRBV07 underrepresentation in rheumatoid arthritis patients received no adjustment for multiple comparisons. Unidentified antigens were the targets of the expanded CD8+ clones.

Libraries were prepared by immunoSEQ multiplex PCR; TCRdb keeps only in-frame clonotypes and omits some of them. The table includes 18,000 or so clones, roughly 80% detected once. V shed 4 bases, J shed 7 bases, and the junction held 12 bases outside the gene matches. This CDR3 has 17 amino acids. The V gene's germline CDR1 is MNHEY and CDR2 SMNVEV (reference sequence). As for this clone: Its antigen is as yet unknown.

This receptor was taken from a woman aged 60-75 years in good health. The chain is built from TRBV27 and TRBJ1-6, with 8 bases matching TRBD1. Material: CD8+ T cells sorted from blood. CDR3 loop: CASSSIPLQGGNSPLHF. As DNA, the CDR3 is TGTGCCAGCAGTTCCATACCTCTACAGGGGGGAAATTCACCCCTCCACTTT.